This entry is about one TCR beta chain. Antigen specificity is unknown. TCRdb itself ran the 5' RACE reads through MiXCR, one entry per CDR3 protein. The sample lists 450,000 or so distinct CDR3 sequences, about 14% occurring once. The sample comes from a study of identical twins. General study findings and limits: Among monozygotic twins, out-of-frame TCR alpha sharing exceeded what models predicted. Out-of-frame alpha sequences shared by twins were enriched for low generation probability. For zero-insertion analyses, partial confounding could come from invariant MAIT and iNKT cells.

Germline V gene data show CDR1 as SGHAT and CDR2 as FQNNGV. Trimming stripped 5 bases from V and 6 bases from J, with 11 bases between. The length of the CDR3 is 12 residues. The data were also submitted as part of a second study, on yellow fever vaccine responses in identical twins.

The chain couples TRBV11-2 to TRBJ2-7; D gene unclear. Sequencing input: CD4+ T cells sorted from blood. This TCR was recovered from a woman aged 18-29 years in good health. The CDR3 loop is CASSPGVTEQYF. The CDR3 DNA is TGTGCCAGCAGCCCAGGAGTTACCGAGCAGTACTTC.